These 30 T cell receptor beta chains share one sample of origin, sequenced in a study of cytomegalovirus exposure and HLA in healthy donors. Primers: 60 Vbeta forward and 13 Jbeta reverse. The method was immunoSEQ multiplex PCR; TCRdb's version includes in-frame clones alone and lacks a portion of them. This sample carries roughly 180,000 clones, around 75% of them seen once, and the ten largest clones take roughly 2.7%. The sample taken for sequencing was PBMCs. The receptors originated from a female donor in good health and CMV-seronegative.

The chain joins TRBV11-3 to TRBJ2-5, with D maybe TRBD1 (6 bases). Trimming took 2 bases from V and 3 from J, leaving 13 bases between them. The CDR3 length is 15 residues. The germline CDR1 and CDR2 sequences are SGHNT and YENEEA. CDR3 DNA: TGTGCCAGCAGCTTATTCGACAGGCCTGAAGAGACCCAGTACTTC. Its protein is CASSLFDRPEETQYF.

This rearrangement joins TRBV5-4 to TRBJ2-2; 7 positions match TRBD2. The V gene's germline CDR1 is SGHNT and CDR2 YYREEE (reference sequence). The ends lost 4 bases at V and 0 bases at J; junction bases unmatched: 6. The CDR3 loop spans 16 amino acids. The CDR3 DNA sequence: TGTGCCAGCAGCCCAGCCGGGACTACGAACACCGGGGAGCTGTTTTTT. Its protein product is CASSPAGTTNTGELFF. Full variable domain (outside the CDR3, taken from reference TRBV5-4 and TRBJ2-2): ETGVTQSPTHLIKTRGQQVTLRCSSQSGHNTVSWYQQALGQGPQFIFQYYREEENGRGNFPPRFSGLQFPNYSSELNVNALELDDSALYLCASSPAGTTNTGELFFGEGSRLTVL.

The V gene is TRBV18, the J gene TRBJ1-5; possible D gene TRBD1, 5 bases. The CDR3 consists of 14 residues. CDR1 and CDR2 from the germline V gene are KGHSH and LQKENI. The V end was cut by 2 bases, the J end by 1 base, with 6 bases between. The CDR3, as DNA: TGTGCCAGCTCACCAGGGGGGAGCAATCAGCCCCAGCATTTT. This sequence encodes CASSPGGSNQPQHF.

This clone turned up a few times. The V call is TRBV6-1, the J call TRBJ2-1; 10 positions match TRBD2. The CDR3 sequence is 16 residues long. The germline V gene has CDR1 MNHNS and CDR2 SASEGT. Trimming cost V 3 bases and J 5 bases; bases outside gene matches: 7. CDR3 coding DNA: TGTGCCAGCAGTGAGGAGAAGCGGGGGGGGGACAATGAGCAGTTCTTC. Translating it yields CASSEEKRGGDNEQFF.

The chain employs TRBV11-2 and TRBJ1-5; D remains ambiguous. With 1 base removed from V and 7 bases from J, the gap between germline ends came to 8 bases. Germline loops: CDR1 SGHAT, CDR2 FQNNGV. There are 13 residues in the CDR3. The CDR3 bases are TGTGCCAGCAGCTTAGGACTTGACCAGCCCCAGCATTTT. It translates to CASSLGLDQPQHF.

The rearrangement links TRBV5-1 to TRBJ2-7, with D possibly matching TRBD1 (6 bases). The CDR3 contains 13 residues. CDR1 is SGHRS, CDR2 YFSETQ, per germline. V was trimmed by 0 bases and J by 5 bases, leaving 9 bases between them. In DNA form, the CDR3 reads TGCGCCAGCAGCTTGGTGGGGGCGGACGAGCAGTACTTC. It encodes CASSLVGADEQYF.

The gene calls are TRBV25-1 and TRBJ1-6; D might be TRBD1 (5 bases). The CDR3 has 16 amino acids. The germline gives CDR1 MGHDK, CDR2 SYGVNS. V was cut by 2 bases and J by 5 bases, with 13 bases left in between. In DNA, the CDR3 is TGTGCCAGCAGTGAACGAGGGTGGGGGGATAATTCACCCCTCCACTTT. It is translated as CASSERGWGDNSPLHF.

J is TRBJ1-5 and V is TRBV27; tentatively, D is TRBD1 (6 bases). The CDR3 runs to 16 residues. Germline assignment: CDR1 MNHEY and CDR2 SMNVEV (reference sequence). Trimming pared 5 bases from V and 4 bases from J, leaving 18 bases between. The CDR3, as DNA: TGTGCCAGCAGTCTCCTTTCGGCCAGGGGAAATCAGCCCCAGCATTTT. It encodes CASSLLSARGNQPQHF.

This rearrangement joins TRBV7-9 to TRBJ2-1; D remains unclear. V shed 8 bases and J shed 3 bases, with 8 bases lying between them. The CDR3 is 12 amino acids. The germline V gene encodes CDR1 SEHNR and CDR2 FQNEAQ (reference sequence). The chain's CDR3 is CASQPGYNEQFF. The CDR3 DNA follows: TGTGCCAGCCAACCGGGCTACAATGAGCAGTTCTTC.

V and J are TRBV5-4 and TRBJ1-2; 9 bases map to TRBD1. Germline CDR1 and CDR2: SGHNT and YYREEE (reference sequence). Trimming took 0 bases from V and 5 from J; bases not matched to a gene: 8. The CDR3 sequence is 16 residues long. The CDR3 protein is CASSLAPDRGRYGYTF. In nucleotides, the CDR3 is TGTGCCAGCAGCTTGGCCCCGGACAGGGGCAGGTATGGCTACACCTTC.

The chain joins TRBV9 to TRBJ1-1; the D gene is possibly TRBD1 (5 bases). The CDR3 has 14 residues. The germline V and J ends were trimmed by 6 bases and 6 bases, with 18 bases remaining between them. Looked up from germline, CDR1 is SGDLS and CDR2 is YYNGEE. The CDR3 sequence is CASTPRGTLAEAFF. The CDR3, as DNA: TGTGCCAGCACCCCCCGGGGGACGCTGGCTGAAGCTTTCTTT.

This clone was counted a few times. This sequence joins TRBV28 and TRBJ2-1; TRBD1 aligns across 7 bases. CDR3 length: 11 amino acids. In germline, CDR1 is MDHEN, CDR2 SYDVKM. V dropped 5 bases and J dropped 14; count of bases not matched to a gene: 6. CDR3 DNA sequence: TGTGCCAGCAGTACCGACAGGGAAGAGTTCTTC. Its protein product is CASSTDREEFF.

The rearrangement uses TRBV11-3 and TRBJ2-1, with TRBD2 as a possible D gene (6 bases). The CDR3 loop spans 15 amino acids. Trimming shortened V by 0 bases and J by 0 bases, and 6 bases separated the two germline ends. Looked up from germline, CDR1 is SGHNT and CDR2 is YENEEA. The CDR3 loop reads CASSLDGSSYNEQFF. The CDR3 bases are TGTGCCAGCAGCTTAGACGGGAGCTCCTACAATGAGCAGTTCTTC.

This clone has only one observation. The chain links TRBV11-2 to TRBJ2-1; D might be TRBD1 (5 bases). Germline CDR1 is SGHAT and CDR2 is FQNNGV. Trimming took 4 bases from V and 8 from J, leaving 15 bases between them. CDR3 length equals 14 residues. The CDR3 here is CASSSDTRDDEQFF. CDR3 nucleotides: TGTGCCAGCAGCTCGGACACGCGTGATGATGAGCAGTTCTTC.

This rearrangement joins TRBV6-1 to TRBJ1-1; D unclear. V was shortened by 4 bases and J by 5 bases, with 11 bases between the two germline ends. Germline values: CDR1 MNHNS, CDR2 SASEGT. This CDR3 has 13 amino acids. CDR3 nucleotide sequence: TGTGCCAGCAGTGGCGGTGGAGGAACTGAAGCTTTCTTT. Translation: CASSGGGGTEAFF.

V usage is TRBV19 and J usage is TRBJ1-2; D remains unclear. The CDR3 length is 10 residues. Germline CDR1 and CDR2: LNHDA and SQIVND (reference sequence). The germline V and J ends were trimmed by 8 bases and 6 bases, with 7 bases remaining between them. The CDR3 DNA reads TGTGCCAGTTCACGGGATGGCTACACCTTC. Translated: CASSRDGYTF.

This clone has only a few counts. The V gene is TRBV18, the J gene TRBJ2-5, with TRBD1 matching over 7 bases. The J segment lost 10 bases and the V segment lost 0 bases, leaving 8 bases of the junction unmatched. The CDR3 spans 14 residues. Germline V gene lookup returns CDR1 KGHSH and CDR2 LQKENI. The CDR3 DNA is TGTGCCAGCTCACCACCTGTGGGGACAGCGAACCAGTACTTC. Protein product: CASSPPVGTANQYF.

This chain uses TRBV25-1 with TRBJ1-2; 9 bases align to TRBD1. J gave up 7 bases and V 6 bases, and 12 bases lay outside the gene matches. There are 15 residues in the CDR3. Germline lookup yields CDR1 MGHDK and CDR2 SYGVNS. The CDR3 bases are TGTGCCAGCAGCCGAGACGGGACAGGGATCGGTGGCTACACCTTC. This encodes CASSRDGTGIGGYTF.

The rearrangement joins TRBV11-2 to TRBJ2-3; 10 nucleotides match TRBD1. The CDR3 totals 15 residues. Trimming cost V 7 bases and J 3 bases; bases outside gene matches: 7. Germline-derived CDR1 and CDR2 are SGHAT and FQNNGV. CDR3 residues: CASIVRDRGTDTQYF. CDR3 DNA sequence: TGTGCCAGCATCGTCCGGGACAGGGGAACAGATACGCAGTATTTT.

The CDR3 loop reads CASQGWDEKLFF. CDR3 sequence (DNA): TGTGCCAGCCAGGGGTGGGATGAAAAACTGTTTTTT. The V and J genes are TRBV9 and TRBJ1-4; D may be TRBD1 (6 bases). This CDR3 has 12 amino acids. Trimming took off 7 bases at V and 6 bases at J, with 10 bases between the two ends. CDR1 is SGDLS and CDR2 is YYNGEE in the germline V gene.

This chain uses TRBV5-8 with TRBJ2-1; 7 nucleotides match TRBD2. This CDR3 contains 15 residues. The trim removed 4 bases at V and 6 bases at J, leaving 10 bases unmatched. The germline V gene encodes CDR1 SGHTS and CDR2 YDEGEE. CDR3 in amino acids: CASSTLATGFNEQFF. CDR3 nucleotides: TGTGCCAGCAGCACACTAGCGACGGGATTCAATGAGCAGTTCTTC.

The gene calls are TRBV15 and TRBJ2-4; D is possibly TRBD1 (7 bases). Germline V gene data show CDR1 as LNHNV and CDR2 as YYDKDF (reference sequence). V lost 1 base to trimming and J lost 6 bases, with 19 bases between them. This CDR3 region has 17 residues. CDR3 nucleotides: TGTGCCACCAGCAGAGGGAGGGGGCAACAGGGAACAAACATTCAGTACTTC. Its protein product is CATSRGRGQQGTNIQYF.

This chain uses TRBV30 with TRBJ1-1; 8 positions agree with TRBD1. Germline V gene data show CDR1 as GTSNPN and CDR2 as SVGIG (reference sequence). V dropped 3 bases and J dropped 7; count of bases not matched to a gene: 4. CDR3 size: 12 residues. In DNA, the CDR3 is TGTGCCTGGAGGAGCAGGGGGCTTGAAGCTTTCTTT. It yields the protein CAWRSRGLEAFF.

This clone occurred once. The rearrangement joins TRBV5-1 to TRBJ1-1; D gene uncertain. The CDR3 runs 15 residues. Germline assignment: CDR1 SGHRS and CDR2 YFSETQ. The V gene lost 0 bases and the J gene lost 5 bases, with 14 bases spanning the gap. CDR3: CASSLGPISRTEAFF. CDR3 nucleotide sequence: TGCGCCAGCAGCTTGGGTCCGATCTCCAGAACTGAAGCTTTCTTT.

This rearrangement joins TRBV11-2 to TRBJ1-1; tentative D call: TRBD1 (6 bases). This CDR3 is 16 amino acids long. Germline values: CDR1 SGHAT, CDR2 FQNNGV. V was cut by 5 bases and J by 4 bases, with 20 bases left in between. The CDR3 reads CASSPYRTVMGTEAFF. The CDR3 nucleotides read TGTGCCAGCAGCCCCTACCGGACAGTCATGGGCACTGAAGCTTTCTTT.

V is TRBV27 and J is TRBJ2-7, with TRBD2 as a possible D gene (6 bases). Germline assignment: CDR1 MNHEY and CDR2 SMNVEV (reference sequence). V was trimmed by 7 bases and J by 2 bases, leaving 15 bases between them. CDR3 size: 14 residues. The DNA for the CDR3 is TGTGCCAGCAAAAATCAGGGAGGCCCCTACGAGCAGTACTTC. Its protein is CASKNQGGPYEQYF.

This clone was observed once. This chain connects TRBV20-1 to TRBJ2-7, with 7 bases fitting TRBD2. Germline V gene sequence: CDR1 DFQATT, CDR2 SNEGSKA (reference sequence). The CDR3 contains 11 residues. Losses at the gene ends were 3 bases for V and 13 bases for J; bases not matched to a gene: 9. CDR3 sequence reads: CSARGGDLHYF. CDR3 bases: TGCAGTGCTAGGGGGGGGGACTTGCACTACTTC.

The V gene is TRBV30, the J gene TRBJ2-7; 11 positions agree with TRBD1. Per the germline V gene, CDR1 is GTSNPN and CDR2 is SVGIG (reference sequence). The CDR3 covers 16 residues. Trimming took 1 base from V and 7 from J; bases not matched to a gene: 12. The CDR3 is CAWSAAAGQGAREQYF. CDR3 nucleotides: TGTGCCTGGAGTGCTGCCGCCGGACAGGGGGCGCGGGAGCAGTACTTC. Using reference TRBV30 and TRBJ2-7 for the parts outside the CDR3, the full variable domain is SQTIHQWPATLVQPVGSPLSLECTVEGTSNPNLYWYRQAAGRGLQLLFYSVGIGQISSEVPQNLSASRPQDRQFILSSKKLLLSDSGFYLCAWSAAAGQGAREQYFGPGTRLTVT.

The genes are TRBV6-1 and TRBJ2-5; the match to TRBD1 covers 7 bases. Germline trimming cut 3 bases from V and 0 bases from J; bases unmatched to any gene: 4. Per germline, CDR1 MNHNS and CDR2 SASEGT. The CDR3 totals 15 residues. CDR3 coding DNA: TGTGCCAGCAGTGAGGGACAGCGGTACCAAGAGACCCAGTACTTC. It yields the protein CASSEGQRYQETQYF.

V is TRBV21-1 and J is TRBJ2-7; the table assigns TRBD2, which was not confirmed against the DNA. TRBV21-1 is an annotated pseudogene. The CDR3 has 13 amino acids. The CDR3 DNA reads TGTGCCAGCAACACGTCTAGATCCTACGAGCAGTACTTC. It is translated as CASNTSRSYEQYF.